This T cell receptor (beta chain) was sequenced for a study of T cell changes during pregnancy in multiple sclerosis. In its sample, this clone was seen once. One end of the junction varies from germline; a read error may be responsible. Only in-frame clones appear in the TCRdb table, and some are missing; sequencing was by immunoSEQ multiplex PCR. The sample records about 59,000 clones, roughly 94% being singletons. The germline V gene encodes CDR1 SEHNR and CDR2 FQNEAQ (reference sequence). The CDR3 contains 16 residues. The sequence was obtained from a female donor with multiple sclerosis, enrolled in a pregnancy study. V usage is TRBV7-9 and J usage is TRBJ2-1; 10 nucleotides match TRBD2. The sequencing here drew on CD8+ T cells from peripheral blood mononuclear cells, taken after pregnancy. This chain's CDR3 is CASSVAGTSDYNEQFF. The CDR3, as DNA: TGTGCCAGCAGCGTAGCCGGGACTAGCGATTACAATGAGCAGTTCTTC.